This entry features one TCR beta chain sequence. This entry belongs to a study of cytomegalovirus exposure and HLA in healthy donors. As for the study in general: There were some 400 genotyped donors. Of these, about 86% fell in the genetic ancestry cluster associated with self-reported Caucasian donors.

The primer mix had 60 Vbeta and 13 Jbeta primers. Clones were sequenced by immunoSEQ multiplex PCR, and TCRdb holds only the in-frame ones, with some missing. The top ten hold more than 0.95% of the sample, which has roughly 170,000 clones, 80% to 90% seen once. V was clipped by 3 bases and J by 0 bases, with 7 bases between them. Germline CDR1 and CDR2: SGDLS and YYNGEE. CDR3 length: 15 residues. The chain recombines TRBV9 with TRBJ2-6; a weak D match, TRBD1 (5 bases). The origin of this receptor is a girl aged 2-9 years in good health and CMV-seropositive. Sequenced: PBMCs. For the CDR3, the DNA is TGTGCCAGCAGCGGGGGCGGCTCTGGGGCCAACGTCCTGACTTTC. Protein product: CASSGGGSGANVLTF.